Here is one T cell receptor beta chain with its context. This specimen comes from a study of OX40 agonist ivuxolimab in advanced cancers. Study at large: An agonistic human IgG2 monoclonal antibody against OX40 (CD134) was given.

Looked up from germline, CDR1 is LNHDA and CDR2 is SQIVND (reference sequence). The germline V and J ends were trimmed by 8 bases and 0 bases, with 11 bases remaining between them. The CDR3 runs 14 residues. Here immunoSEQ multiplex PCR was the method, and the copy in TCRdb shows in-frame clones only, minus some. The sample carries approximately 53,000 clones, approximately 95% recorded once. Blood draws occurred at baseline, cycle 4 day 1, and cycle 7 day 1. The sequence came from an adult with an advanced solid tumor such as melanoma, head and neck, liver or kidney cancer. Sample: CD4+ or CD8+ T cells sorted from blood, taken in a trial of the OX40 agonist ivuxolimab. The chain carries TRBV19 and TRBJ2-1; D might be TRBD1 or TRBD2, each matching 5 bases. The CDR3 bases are TGTGCCAGTGGGGACGGGAACTCCTACAATGAGCAGTTCTTC. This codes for CASGDGNSYNEQFF.